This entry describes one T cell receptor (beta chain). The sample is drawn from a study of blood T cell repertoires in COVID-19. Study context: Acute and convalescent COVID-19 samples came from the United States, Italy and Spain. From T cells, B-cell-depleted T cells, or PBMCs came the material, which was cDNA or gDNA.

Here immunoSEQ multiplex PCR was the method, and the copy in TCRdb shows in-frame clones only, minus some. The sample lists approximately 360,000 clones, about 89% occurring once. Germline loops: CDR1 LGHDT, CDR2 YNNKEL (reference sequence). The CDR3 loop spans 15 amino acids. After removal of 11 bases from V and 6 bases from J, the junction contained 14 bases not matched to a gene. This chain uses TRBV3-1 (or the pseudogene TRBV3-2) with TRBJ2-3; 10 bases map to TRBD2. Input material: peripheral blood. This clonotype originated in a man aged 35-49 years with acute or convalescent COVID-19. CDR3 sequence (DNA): TGTGCCGGACTTATTGGACTAGCGGAAGCTGATACGCAGTATTTT. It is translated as CAGLIGLAEADTQYF.